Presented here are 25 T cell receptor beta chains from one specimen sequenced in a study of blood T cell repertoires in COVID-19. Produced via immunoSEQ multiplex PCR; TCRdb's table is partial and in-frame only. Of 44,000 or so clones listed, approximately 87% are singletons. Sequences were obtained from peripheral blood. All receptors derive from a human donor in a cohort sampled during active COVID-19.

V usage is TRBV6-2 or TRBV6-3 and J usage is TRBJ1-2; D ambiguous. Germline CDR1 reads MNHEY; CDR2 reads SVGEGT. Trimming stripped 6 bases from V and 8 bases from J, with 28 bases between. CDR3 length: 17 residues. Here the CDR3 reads CASSPFTPGILSRGYTF. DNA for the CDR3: TGTGCCAGCAGCCCTTTTACCCCGGGGATTCTAAGTAGGGGCTACACCTTC.

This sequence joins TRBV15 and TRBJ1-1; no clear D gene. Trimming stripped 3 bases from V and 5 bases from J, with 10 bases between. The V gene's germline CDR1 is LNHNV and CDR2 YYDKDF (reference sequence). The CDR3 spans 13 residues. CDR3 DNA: TGTGCCACCAGCAGGTCGAGTGCGACTGAAGCTTTCTTT. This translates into CATSRSSATEAFF. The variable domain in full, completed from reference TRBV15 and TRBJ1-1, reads DAMVIQNPRYQVTQFGKPVTLSCSQTLNHNVMYWYQQKSSQAPKLLFHYYDKDFNNEADTPDNFQSRRPNTSFCFLDIRSPGLGDTAMYLCATSRSSATEAFFGQGTRLTVV.

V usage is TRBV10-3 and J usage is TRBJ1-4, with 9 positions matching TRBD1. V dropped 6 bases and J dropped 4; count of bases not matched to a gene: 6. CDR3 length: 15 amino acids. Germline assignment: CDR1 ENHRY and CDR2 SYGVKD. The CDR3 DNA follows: TGTGCCATCAGCACCACAGGGGGCGATAATGAAAAACTGTTTTTT. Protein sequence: CAISTTGGDNEKLFF.

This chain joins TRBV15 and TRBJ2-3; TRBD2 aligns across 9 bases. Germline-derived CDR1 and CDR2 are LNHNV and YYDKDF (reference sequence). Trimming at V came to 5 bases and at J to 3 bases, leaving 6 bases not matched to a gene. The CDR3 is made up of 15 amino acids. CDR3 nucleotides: TGTGCCACCAGCGGGGAGCGGGGGGCTACAGATACGCAGTATTTT. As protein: CATSGERGATDTQYF.

The CDR3 sequence: CASSLALDGELFF. DNA of the CDR3: TGCGCCAGCAGCTTGGCCTTAGATGGGGAGCTGTTTTTT. The gene calls are TRBV5-1 and TRBJ2-2; no firm D call. The CDR3 runs 13 residues. Per the germline V gene, CDR1 is SGHRS and CDR2 is YFSETQ. Trimming took 0 bases from V and 8 from J, leaving 8 bases between them.

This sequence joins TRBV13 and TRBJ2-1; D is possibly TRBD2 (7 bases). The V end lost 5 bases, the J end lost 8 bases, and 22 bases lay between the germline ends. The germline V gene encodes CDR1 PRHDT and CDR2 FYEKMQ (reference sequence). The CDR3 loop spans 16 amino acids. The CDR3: CASSLRLGGGHYEQFF. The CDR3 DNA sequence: TGTGCCAGCAGCCTCAGGTTGGGGGGGGGCCACTATGAGCAGTTCTTC. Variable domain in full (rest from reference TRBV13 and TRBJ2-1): AAGVIQSPRHLIKEKRETATLKCYPIPRHDTVYWYQQGPGQDPQFLISFYEKMQSDKGSIPDRFSAQQFSDYHSELNMSSLELGDSALYFCASSLRLGGGHYEQFFGPGTRLTVL.

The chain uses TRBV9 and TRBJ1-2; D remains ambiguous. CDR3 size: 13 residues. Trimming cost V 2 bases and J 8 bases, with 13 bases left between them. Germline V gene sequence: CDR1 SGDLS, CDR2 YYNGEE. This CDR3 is CASSVGTVGGYTF. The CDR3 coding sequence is TGTGCCAGCAGCGTTGGTACAGTTGGAGGCTACACCTTC.

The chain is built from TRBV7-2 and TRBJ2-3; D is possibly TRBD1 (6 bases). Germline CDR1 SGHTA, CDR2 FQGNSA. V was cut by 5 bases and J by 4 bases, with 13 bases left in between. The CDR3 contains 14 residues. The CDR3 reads CASSLQQGPDTQYF. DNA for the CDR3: TGTGCCAGCAGCCTCCAACAGGGCCCAGATACGCAGTATTTT.

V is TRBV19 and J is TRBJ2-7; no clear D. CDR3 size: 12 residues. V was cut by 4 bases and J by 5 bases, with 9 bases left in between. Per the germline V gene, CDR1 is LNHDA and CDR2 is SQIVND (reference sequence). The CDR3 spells CASSTVPNEQYF. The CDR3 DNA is TGTGCCAGTAGTACCGTCCCTAACGAGCAGTACTTC.

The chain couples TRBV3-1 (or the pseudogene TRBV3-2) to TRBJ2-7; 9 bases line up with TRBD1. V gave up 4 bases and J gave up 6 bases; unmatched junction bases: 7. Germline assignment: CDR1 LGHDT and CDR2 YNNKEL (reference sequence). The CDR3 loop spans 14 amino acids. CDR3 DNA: TGTGCCAGCAGCCTTGCCGGGACAGGGCCCGAGCAGTACTTC. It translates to CASSLAGTGPEQYF.

CDR3 amino acids: CAWGQGSEPQHF. For the CDR3, the DNA is TGTGCCTGGGGACAGGGAAGTGAGCCCCAGCATTTT. The rearrangement links TRBV30 to TRBJ1-5; 8 bases line up with TRBD1. Germline values: CDR1 GTSNPN, CDR2 SVGIG (reference sequence). This CDR3 is built from 12 residues. Germline trimming cut 5 bases from V and 8 bases from J; bases unmatched to any gene: 5.

CDR3 loop: CASRLDRLTEAFF. The CDR3 nucleotides are TGTGCCAGCAGGTTGGACAGACTCACTGAAGCTTTCTTT. The chain couples TRBV27 to TRBJ1-1, with TRBD1 as a possible D gene (6 bases). CDR3 length equals 13 residues. V was cut by 6 bases and J by 4 bases, with 12 bases left in between. Germline V lookup: CDR1 MNHEY, CDR2 SMNVEV (reference sequence).

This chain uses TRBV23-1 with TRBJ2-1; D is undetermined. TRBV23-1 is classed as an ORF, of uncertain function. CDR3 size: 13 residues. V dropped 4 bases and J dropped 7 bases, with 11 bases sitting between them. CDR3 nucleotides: TGCGCCAGCAGTCGCAGTCGGGTGAATGAGCAGTTCTTC. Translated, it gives CASSRSRVNEQFF.

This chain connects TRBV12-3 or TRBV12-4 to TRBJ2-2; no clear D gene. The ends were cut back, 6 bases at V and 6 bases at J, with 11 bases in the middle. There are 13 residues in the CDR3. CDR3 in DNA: TGTGCCAGCAGCCTGACACCTCCCGGGGAGCTGTTTTTT. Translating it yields CASSLTPPGELFF.

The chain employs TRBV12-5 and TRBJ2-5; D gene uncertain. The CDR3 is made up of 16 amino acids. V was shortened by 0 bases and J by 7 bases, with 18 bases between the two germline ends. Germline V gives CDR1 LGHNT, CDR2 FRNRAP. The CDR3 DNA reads TGTGCTAGTGGTTTGGTTGTTGGCAGGTCCCTGGGGACCCAGTACTTC. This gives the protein CASGLVVGRSLGTQYF.

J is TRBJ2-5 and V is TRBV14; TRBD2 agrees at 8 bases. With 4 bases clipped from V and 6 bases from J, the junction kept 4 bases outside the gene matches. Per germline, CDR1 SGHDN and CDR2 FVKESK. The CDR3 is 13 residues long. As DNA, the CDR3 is TGTGCCAGCAGCCGTAGCGGGGCGAAGACCCAGTACTTC. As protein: CASSRSGAKTQYF.

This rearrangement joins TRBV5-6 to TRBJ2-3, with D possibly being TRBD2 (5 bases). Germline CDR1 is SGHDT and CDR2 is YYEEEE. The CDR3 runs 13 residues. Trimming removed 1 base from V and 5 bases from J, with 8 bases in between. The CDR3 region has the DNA TGTGCCAGCAGCTTGTCGGGGAAAGATACGCAGTATTTT. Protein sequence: CASSLSGKDTQYF. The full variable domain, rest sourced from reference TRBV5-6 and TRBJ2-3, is DAGVTQSPTHLIKTRGQQVTLRCSPKSGHDTVSWYQQALGQGPQFIFQYYEEEERQRGNFPDRFSGHQFPNYSSELNVNALLLGDSALYLCASSLSGKDTQYFGPGTRLTVL.

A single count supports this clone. The CDR3 loop is CASSLGTVNNSPLHF. The CDR3 bases are TGCGCCAGCAGCTTGGGGACAGTTAATAATTCACCCCTCCACTTT. The chain couples TRBV5-1 to TRBJ1-6, with a possible D match to TRBD1 (6 bases). CDR3 length: 15 amino acids. Germline V gene lookup returns CDR1 SGHRS and CDR2 YFSETQ. V lost 0 bases to trimming and J lost 5 bases, with 9 bases between them.

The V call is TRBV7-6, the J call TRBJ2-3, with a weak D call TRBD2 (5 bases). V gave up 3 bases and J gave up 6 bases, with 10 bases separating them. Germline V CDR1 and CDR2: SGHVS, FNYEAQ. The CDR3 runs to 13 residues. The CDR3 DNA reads TGTGCCAGCAGCTTCGGAGGAAAGGATACGCAGTATTTT. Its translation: CASSFGGKDTQYF.

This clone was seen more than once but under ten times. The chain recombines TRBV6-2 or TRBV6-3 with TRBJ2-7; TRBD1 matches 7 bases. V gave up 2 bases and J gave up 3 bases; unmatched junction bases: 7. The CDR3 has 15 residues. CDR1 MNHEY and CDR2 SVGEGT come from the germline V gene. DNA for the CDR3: TGTGCCAGCAGTTACGCACAGGGGAACCTCTACGAGCAGTACTTC. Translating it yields CASSYAQGNLYEQYF.

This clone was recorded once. This CDR3 is CASSRRGGNYGYTF. DNA of the CDR3: TGTGCCAGCAGCCGAAGGGGTGGGAACTATGGCTACACCTTC. J is TRBJ1-2 and V is TRBV11-1; D perhaps matches TRBD1 (5 bases). The CDR3 contains 14 residues. Germline V lookup: CDR1 SGHAT, CDR2 FQDESV (reference sequence). The V end lost 5 bases, the J end lost 2 bases, and 12 bases lay between the germline ends. The full variable domain, in which reference TRBV11-1 and TRBJ1-2 provide the parts outside the CDR3, is EAEVAQSPRYKITEKSQAVAFWCDPISGHATLYWYRQILGQGPELLVQFQDESVVDDSQLPKDRFSAERLKGVDSTLKIQPAELGDSAMYLCASSRRGGNYGYTFGSGTRLTVV.

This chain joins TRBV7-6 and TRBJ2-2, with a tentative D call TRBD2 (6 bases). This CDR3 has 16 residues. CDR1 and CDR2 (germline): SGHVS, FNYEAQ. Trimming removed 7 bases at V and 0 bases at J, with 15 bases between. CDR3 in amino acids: CASTPVSGANTGELFF. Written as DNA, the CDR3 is TGTGCCAGCACCCCCGTCTCGGGGGCGAACACCGGGGAGCTGTTTTTT.

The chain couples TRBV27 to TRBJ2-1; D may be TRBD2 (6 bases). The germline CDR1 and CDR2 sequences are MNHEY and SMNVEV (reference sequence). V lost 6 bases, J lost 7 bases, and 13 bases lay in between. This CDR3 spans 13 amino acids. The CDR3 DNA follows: TGTGCCAGCAGGGGAGGCCTTGTAAATGAGCAGTTCTTC. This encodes CASRGGLVNEQFF.

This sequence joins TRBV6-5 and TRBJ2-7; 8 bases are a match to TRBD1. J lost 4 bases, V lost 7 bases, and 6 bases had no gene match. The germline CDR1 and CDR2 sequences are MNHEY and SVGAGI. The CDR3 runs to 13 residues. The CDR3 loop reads CASTGRGPYEQYF. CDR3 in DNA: TGTGCCAGCACTGGCAGGGGGCCATACGAGCAGTACTTC.

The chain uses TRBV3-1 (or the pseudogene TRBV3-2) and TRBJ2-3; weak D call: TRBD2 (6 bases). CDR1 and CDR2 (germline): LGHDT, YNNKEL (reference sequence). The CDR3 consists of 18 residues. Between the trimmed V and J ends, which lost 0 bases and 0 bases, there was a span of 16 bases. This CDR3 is CASSQDLALASSTDTQYF. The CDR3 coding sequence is TGTGCCAGCAGCCAAGATCTGGCGCTAGCGTCGAGCACAGATACGCAGTATTTT.